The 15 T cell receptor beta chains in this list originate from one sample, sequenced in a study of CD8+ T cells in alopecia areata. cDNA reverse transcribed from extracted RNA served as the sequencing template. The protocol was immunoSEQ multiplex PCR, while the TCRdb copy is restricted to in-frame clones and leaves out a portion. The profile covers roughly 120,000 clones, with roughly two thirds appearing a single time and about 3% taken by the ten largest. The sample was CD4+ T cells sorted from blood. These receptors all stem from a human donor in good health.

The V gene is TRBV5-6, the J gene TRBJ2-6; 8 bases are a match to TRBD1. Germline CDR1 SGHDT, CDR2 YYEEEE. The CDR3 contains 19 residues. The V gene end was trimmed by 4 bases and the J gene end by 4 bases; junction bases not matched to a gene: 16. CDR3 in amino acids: CASSDAWAGGREGANVLTF. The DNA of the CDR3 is TGTGCCAGCAGCGACGCCTGGGCAGGGGGCAGGGAAGGGGCCAACGTCCTGACTTTC.

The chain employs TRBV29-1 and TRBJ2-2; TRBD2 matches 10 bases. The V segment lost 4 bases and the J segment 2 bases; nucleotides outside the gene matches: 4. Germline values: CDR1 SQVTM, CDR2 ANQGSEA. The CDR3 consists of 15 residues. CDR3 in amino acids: CSVVTSGFNTGELFF. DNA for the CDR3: TGCAGCGTTGTGACTAGCGGGTTTAACACCGGGGAGCTGTTTTTT.

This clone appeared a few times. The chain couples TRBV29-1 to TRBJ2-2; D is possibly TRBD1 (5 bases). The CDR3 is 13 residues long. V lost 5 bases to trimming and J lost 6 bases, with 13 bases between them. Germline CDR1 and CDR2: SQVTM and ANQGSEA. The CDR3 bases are TGCAGCGTTCGGCCAGGGTGGTCCGGGGAGCTGTTTTTT. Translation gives CSVRPGWSGELFF.

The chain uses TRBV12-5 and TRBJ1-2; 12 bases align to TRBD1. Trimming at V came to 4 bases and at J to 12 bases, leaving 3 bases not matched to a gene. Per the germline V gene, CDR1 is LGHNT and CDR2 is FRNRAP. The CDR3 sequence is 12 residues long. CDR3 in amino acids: CASGSGTGGNTF. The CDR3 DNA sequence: TGTGCTAGTGGTTCCGGGACAGGGGGCAACACCTTC.

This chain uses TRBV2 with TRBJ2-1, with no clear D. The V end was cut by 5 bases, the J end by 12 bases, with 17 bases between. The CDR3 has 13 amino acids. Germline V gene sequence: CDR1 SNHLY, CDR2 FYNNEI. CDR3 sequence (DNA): TGTGCCAGCAGTCCTCCTTCGCTAGTCGGGCAGTTCTTC. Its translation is CASSPPSLVGQFF.

The CDR3 nucleotides read TGTGCCTTTAGCAAAGACTACGAGCAGTACTTC. Residues: CAFSKDYEQYF. The V call is TRBV30, the J call TRBJ2-7; D call uncertain. Germline CDR1 and CDR2: GTSNPN and SVGIG (reference sequence). The CDR3 is made up of 11 amino acids. V was pared by 7 bases and J by 3 bases, with 10 bases between.

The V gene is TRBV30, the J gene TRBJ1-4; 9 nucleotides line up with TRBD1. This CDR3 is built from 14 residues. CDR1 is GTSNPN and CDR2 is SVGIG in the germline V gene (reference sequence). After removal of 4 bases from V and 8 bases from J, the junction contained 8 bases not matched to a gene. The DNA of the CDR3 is TGTGCCTGGACCCCGACAGGGGGACGCGAAAAACTGTTTTTT. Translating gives CAWTPTGGREKLFF. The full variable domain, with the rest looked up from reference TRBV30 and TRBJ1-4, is SQTIHQWPATLVQPVGSPLSLECTVEGTSNPNLYWYRQAAGRGLQLLFYSVGIGQISSEVPQNLSASRPQDRQFILSSKKLLLSDSGFYLCAWTPTGGREKLFFGSGTQLSVL.

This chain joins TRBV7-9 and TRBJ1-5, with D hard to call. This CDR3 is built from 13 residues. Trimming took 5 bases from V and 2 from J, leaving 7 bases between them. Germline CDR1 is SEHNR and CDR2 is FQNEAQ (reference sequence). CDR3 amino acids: CASSPHRNQPQHF. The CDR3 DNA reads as TGTGCCAGCAGCCCCCACCGCAATCAGCCCCAGCATTTT.

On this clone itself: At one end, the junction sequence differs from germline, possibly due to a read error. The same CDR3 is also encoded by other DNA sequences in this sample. CDR3 sequence reads: CSVGEVQGGVETQYF. The CDR3 DNA is TGTAGCGTTGGCGAGGTTCAGGGCGGAGTCGAGACCCAGTACTTC. The V call is TRBV29-1, the J call TRBJ2-5; TRBD1 or TRBD2 may be the D gene (5 bases each). Germline loops: CDR1 SQVTM, CDR2 ANQGSEA. The CDR3 runs 15 residues.

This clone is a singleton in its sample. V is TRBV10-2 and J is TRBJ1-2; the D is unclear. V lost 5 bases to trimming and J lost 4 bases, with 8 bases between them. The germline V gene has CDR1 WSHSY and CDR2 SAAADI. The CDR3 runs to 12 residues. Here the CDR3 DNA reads TGCGCCAGCAGTTCGTCAGGCTATGGCTACACCTTC. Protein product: CASSSSGYGYTF.

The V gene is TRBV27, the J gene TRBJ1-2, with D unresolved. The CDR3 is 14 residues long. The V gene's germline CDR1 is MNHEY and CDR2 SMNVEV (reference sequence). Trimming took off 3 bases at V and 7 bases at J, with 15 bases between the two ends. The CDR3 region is CASSFRDKRSGYTF. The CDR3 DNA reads TGTGCCAGCAGTTTTCGCGACAAGAGGAGTGGCTACACCTTC.

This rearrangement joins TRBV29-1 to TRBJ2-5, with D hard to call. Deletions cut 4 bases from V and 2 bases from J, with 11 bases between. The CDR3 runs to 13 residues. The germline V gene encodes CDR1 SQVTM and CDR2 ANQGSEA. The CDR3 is CSVARTEQETQYF. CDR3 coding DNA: TGCAGCGTTGCTAGAACGGAACAAGAGACCCAGTACTTC.

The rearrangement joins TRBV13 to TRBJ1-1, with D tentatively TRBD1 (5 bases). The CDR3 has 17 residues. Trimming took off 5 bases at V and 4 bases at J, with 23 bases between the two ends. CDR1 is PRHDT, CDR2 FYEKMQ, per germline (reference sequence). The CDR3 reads CASSPNRGPGGGTEAFF. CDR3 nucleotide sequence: TGTGCCAGCAGCCCCAACCGGGGACCGGGGGGTGGCACTGAAGCTTTCTTT.

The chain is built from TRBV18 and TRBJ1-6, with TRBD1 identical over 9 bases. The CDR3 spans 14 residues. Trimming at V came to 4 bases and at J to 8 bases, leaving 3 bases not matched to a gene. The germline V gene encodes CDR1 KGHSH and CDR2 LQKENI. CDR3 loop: CASSRDREDSPLHF. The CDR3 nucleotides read TGTGCCAGCTCACGGGACAGGGAAGATTCACCCCTCCACTTT.

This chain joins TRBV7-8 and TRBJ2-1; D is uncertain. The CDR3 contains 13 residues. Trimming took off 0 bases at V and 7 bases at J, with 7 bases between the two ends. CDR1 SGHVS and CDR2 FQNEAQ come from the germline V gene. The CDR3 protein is CASSLARSNEQFF. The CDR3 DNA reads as TGTGCCAGCAGCTTAGCAAGGAGTAATGAGCAGTTCTTC.